This T cell receptor (beta chain) is drawn from a study of T cell responses to AZD1222 COVID-19 vaccine. Overall study findings and caveats: A reported finding is that nearly half of spike-specific TCRs target unmutated variant regions. There were repertoire samples only from the period after the peak T cell response. Donors were largely white British and mainly female; clonal diversity was possibly underestimated. A rise in Spike-specific TCR breadth and depth followed two AZD1222 doses.

V was cut by 1 base and J by 10 bases, with 25 bases left in between. Per the germline V gene, CDR1 is SGHDN and CDR2 is FVKESK. The CDR3 sequence is 17 residues long. Remarks on this clone: Its antigen is undetermined.

Libraries were prepared by immunoSEQ multiplex PCR; TCRdb keeps only in-frame clonotypes and omits some of them. The table has about 150,000 clones, roughly nine tenths seen once. V is TRBV14 and J is TRBJ1-1; no definite D call. This receptor was obtained from an adult in good health. Sequences were derived from peripheral blood, sampled on day 0 of MenACWY control vaccination. CDR3 DNA: TGTGCCAGCAGCCAAGTTCCTCAGGCCTACCCTTCCCGTGTAGCTTTCTTT. As protein: CASSQVPQAYPSRVAFF.